Listed below are T cell receptor beta chains from one sample, sequenced in a study of blood T cell repertoires in COVID-19. Clones were read by immunoSEQ multiplex PCR, and TCRdb kept only the in-frame ones, dropping some. The sample has some 65,000 clones; about 85% are singletons. Sequencing was done on a sample of peripheral blood. These receptors were taken from an elderly man with acute or convalescent COVID-19. The CDR3 runs from the conserved cysteine through the conserved F or W. Size values are once, few and many counts, or a class for expanded clones, and some rows have none.

V	J	size	CDR3
TRBV10-2	TRBJ1-2	once	CASSDTRRGRNYGYTF
TRBV5-8	TRBJ2-2	-	CASSLEGAAGELFF
TRBV5-1	TRBJ2-3	-	CASGIQGADTQYF
TRBV2	TRBJ1-1	-	CASSPSGMGTEAFF
TRBV19	TRBJ1-5	-	CASSVDRSNQPQHF
TRBV20-1	TRBJ2-5	once	CSASGETQYF
TRBV7-9	TRBJ2-1	-	CASSLAGAYNEQFF
TRBV5-6	TRBJ2-5	-	CASSPGLAEETQYF
TRBV19	TRBJ1-1	once	CASSRRGGDGTEAFF
TRBV9	TRBJ1-5	-	CASSVGHGGPQHF
TRBV11-3	TRBJ2-7	-	CASSEEDRGWYEQYF
TRBV5-5	TRBJ2-3	-	CASSLVAGGTDTQYF
TRBV20-1	TRBJ2-7	few	CSASRTGGTYEQYF
TRBV4-3	TRBJ2-1	-	CASSPGTSGRDEQFF
TRBV7-2	TRBJ1-2	once	CASSQAGRGYGYTF
TRBV30	TRBJ2-3	-	CAWSVGGSREDTQYF
TRBV9	TRBJ2-2	-	CASSPWDRANTGELFF
TRBV7-2	TRBJ1-5	-	CASSLVSVVGNQPQHF
TRBV3-1/TRBV3-2	TRBJ1-5	-	CASSRNSNSNQPQHF
TRBV3-1/TRBV3-2	TRBJ1-1	few	CASSASDRNTEAFF
TRBV18	TRBJ1-5	-	CASSVDRNQPQHF
TRBV5-5	TRBJ2-7	-	CASSHISYEQYF
TRBV6-5	TRBJ2-7	-	CASRSDRGGSYEQYF
TRBV28	TRBJ1-1	-	CASSGPGTANTEAFF
TRBV6-5	TRBJ1-5	-	CAAGSGGGGSQPQHF
TRBV3-1/TRBV3-2	TRBJ1-2	few	CASSLTGGDGYTF
TRBV7-9	TRBJ2-3	-	CASSSPGLADTQYF
TRBV11-2	TRBJ2-3	-	CASSLERGRTDTQYF